This T cell receptor beta chain derives from a study of cytomegalovirus exposure and HLA in healthy donors. Donors likely had unrecorded immune exposures despite being nominally healthy when sampled. Study outcomes and limitations: Among TCR sequences, most were rare, though some public TCRs appeared in many donors.

The PCR used 60 Vbeta and 13 Jbeta primers. Produced via immunoSEQ multiplex PCR; TCRdb's table is partial and in-frame only. Among about 150,000 clones listed, roughly 73% were seen once. Of note for this clone: Its matching antigen is unknown.

Germline V gives CDR1 SGDLS, CDR2 YYNGEE. CDR3 length equals 15 residues. V was trimmed by 0 bases and J by 7 bases, leaving 14 bases between them. The V gene is TRBV9, the J gene TRBJ2-1; D is possibly TRBD2 (6 bases). The TCR comes from a young woman in good health and CMV-seronegative. Specimen: PBMCs. CDR3 bases: TGTGCCAGCAGCGTAGGGGGAGGCTCGGGTAATGAGCAGTTCTTC. Its protein product is CASSVGGGSGNEQFF.